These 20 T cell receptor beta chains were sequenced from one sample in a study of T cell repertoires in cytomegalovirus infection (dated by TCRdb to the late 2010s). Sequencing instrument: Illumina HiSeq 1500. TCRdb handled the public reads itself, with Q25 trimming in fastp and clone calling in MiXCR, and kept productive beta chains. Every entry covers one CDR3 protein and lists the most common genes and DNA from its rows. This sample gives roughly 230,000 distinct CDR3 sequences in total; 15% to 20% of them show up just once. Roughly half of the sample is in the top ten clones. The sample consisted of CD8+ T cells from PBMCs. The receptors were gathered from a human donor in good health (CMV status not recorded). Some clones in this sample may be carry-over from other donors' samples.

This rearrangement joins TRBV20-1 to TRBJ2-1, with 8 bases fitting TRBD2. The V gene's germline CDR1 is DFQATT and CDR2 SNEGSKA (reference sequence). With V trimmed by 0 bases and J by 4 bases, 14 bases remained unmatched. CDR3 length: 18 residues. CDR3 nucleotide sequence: TGCAGTGCTAGAGATCCCCCTTTTGATAGCGGGGCATACAATGAGCAGTTCTTC. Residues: CSARDPPFDSGAYNEQFF.

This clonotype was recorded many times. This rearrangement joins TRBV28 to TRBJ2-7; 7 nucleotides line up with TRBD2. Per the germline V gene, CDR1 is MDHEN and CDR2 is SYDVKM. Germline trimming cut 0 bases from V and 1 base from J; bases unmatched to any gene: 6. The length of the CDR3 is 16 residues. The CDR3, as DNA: TGTGCCAGCAGTTTATGGTCCGGGGGGAATTCCTACGAGCAGTACTTC. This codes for CASSLWSGGNSYEQYF.

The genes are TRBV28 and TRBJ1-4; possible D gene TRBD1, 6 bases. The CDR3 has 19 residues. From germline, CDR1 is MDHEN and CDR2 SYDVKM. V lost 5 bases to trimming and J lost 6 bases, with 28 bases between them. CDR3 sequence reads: CASSLPLGTRRASYEKLFF. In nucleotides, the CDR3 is TGTGCCAGCAGTCTCCCCCTAGGGACACGACGGGCCTCTTATGAAAAACTGTTTTTT.

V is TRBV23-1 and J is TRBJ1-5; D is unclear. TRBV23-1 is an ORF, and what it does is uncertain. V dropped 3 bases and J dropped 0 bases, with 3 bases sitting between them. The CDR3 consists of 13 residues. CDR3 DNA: TGCGCCAGCAGTCACCGTAGCAATCAGCCCCAGCATTTT. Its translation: CASSHRSNQPQHF.

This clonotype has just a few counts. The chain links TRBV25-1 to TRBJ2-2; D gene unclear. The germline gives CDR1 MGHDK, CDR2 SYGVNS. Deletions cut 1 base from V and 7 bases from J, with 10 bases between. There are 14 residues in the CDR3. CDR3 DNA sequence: TGTGCCAGCAGTGAATCCAGGTTGAGCGGGGAGCTGTTTTTT. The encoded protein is CASSESRLSGELFF.

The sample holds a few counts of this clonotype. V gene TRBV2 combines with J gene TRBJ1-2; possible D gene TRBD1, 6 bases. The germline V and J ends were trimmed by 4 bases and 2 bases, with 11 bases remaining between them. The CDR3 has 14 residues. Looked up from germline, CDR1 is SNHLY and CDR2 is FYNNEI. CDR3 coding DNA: TGTGCCAGCAGTGTGCCAGGGGTGAACTATGGCTACACCTTC. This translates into CASSVPGVNYGYTF.

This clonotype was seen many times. CDR3 DNA sequence: TGTGCCAGCAGCCCACCGGGACACCGTTACCAAGAGACCCAGTACTTC. Its translation: CASSPPGHRYQETQYF. This chain links TRBV7-8 with TRBJ2-5, with D possibly matching TRBD1 (6 bases). The CDR3 totals 16 residues. CDR1 is SGHVS, CDR2 FQNEAQ, per germline. The V end lost 5 bases, the J end lost 0 bases, and 16 bases lay between the germline ends.

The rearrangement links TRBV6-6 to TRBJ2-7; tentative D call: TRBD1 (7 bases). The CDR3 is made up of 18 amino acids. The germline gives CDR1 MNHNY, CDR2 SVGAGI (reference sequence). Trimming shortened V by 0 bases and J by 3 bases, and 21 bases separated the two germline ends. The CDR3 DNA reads TGTGCCAGCAGTTACTCGAAATTGCGCGGGACAGCAATCTACGAGCAGTACTTC. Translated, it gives CASSYSKLRGTAIYEQYF.

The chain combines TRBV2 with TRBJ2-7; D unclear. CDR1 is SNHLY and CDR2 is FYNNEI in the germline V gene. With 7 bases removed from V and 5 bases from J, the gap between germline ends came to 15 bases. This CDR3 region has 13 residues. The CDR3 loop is CASNWGGIDEQYF. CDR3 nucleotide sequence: TGTGCCAGCAACTGGGGTGGTATCGACGAGCAGTACTTC.

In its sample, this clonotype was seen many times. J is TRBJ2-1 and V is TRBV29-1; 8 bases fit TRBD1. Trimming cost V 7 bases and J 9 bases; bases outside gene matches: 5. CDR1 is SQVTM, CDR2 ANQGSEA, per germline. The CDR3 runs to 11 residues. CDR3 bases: TGCAGCGCTCCAGGGGGCGTTGAGCAGTTCTTC. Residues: CSAPGGVEQFF.

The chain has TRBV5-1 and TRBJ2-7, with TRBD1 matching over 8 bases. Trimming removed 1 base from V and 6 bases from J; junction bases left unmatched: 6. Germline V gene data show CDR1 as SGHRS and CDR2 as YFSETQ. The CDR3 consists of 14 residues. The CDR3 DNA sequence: TGCGCCAGCAGCTTGAGGACAGGGCCCGGCGAGCAGTACTTC. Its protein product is CASSLRTGPGEQYF.

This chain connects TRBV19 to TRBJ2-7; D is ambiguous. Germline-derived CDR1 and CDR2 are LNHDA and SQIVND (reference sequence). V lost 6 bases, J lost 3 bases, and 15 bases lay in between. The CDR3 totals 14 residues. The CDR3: CASSWGVLGYEQYF. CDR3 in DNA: TGTGCCAGTAGCTGGGGTGTTTTGGGCTACGAGCAGTACTTC. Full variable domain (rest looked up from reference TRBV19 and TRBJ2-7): DGGITQSPKYLFRKEGQNVTLSCEQNLNHDAMYWYRQDPGQGLRLIYYSQIVNDFQKGDIAEGYSVSREKKESFPLTVTSAQKNPTAFYLCASSWGVLGYEQYFGPGTRLTVT.

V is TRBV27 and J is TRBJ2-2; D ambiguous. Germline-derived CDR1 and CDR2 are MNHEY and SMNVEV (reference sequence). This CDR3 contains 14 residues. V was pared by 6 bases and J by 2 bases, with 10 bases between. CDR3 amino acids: CASSRLSNTGELFF. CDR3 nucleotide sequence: TGTGCCAGCAGCCGTTTGAGTAACACCGGGGAGCTGTTTTTT.

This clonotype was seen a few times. This CDR3 reads CASSLGTGHETQYF. The CDR3 region has the DNA TGTGCCAGCAGCTTAGGTACGGGCCACGAGACCCAGTACTTC. V usage is TRBV13 and J usage is TRBJ2-5; D is unresolved. The CDR3 is 14 amino acids. Trimming cost V 0 bases and J 5 bases, with 10 bases left between them. Germline V gene data show CDR1 as PRHDT and CDR2 as FYEKMQ (reference sequence).

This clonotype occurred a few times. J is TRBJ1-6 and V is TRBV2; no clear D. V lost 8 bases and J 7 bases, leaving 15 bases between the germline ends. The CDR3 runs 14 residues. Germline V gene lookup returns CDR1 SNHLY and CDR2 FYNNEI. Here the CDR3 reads CASHRGVSNSPLHF. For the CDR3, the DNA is TGTGCCAGCCACCGTGGGGTGAGCAATTCACCCCTCCACTTT.

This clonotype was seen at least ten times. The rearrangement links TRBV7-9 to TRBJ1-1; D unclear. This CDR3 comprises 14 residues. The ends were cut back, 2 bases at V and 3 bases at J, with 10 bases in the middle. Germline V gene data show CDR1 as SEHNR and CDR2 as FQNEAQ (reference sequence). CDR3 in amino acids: CASSLSGPHTEAFF. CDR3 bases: TGTGCCAGCAGCTTATCGGGCCCGCACACTGAAGCTTTCTTT.

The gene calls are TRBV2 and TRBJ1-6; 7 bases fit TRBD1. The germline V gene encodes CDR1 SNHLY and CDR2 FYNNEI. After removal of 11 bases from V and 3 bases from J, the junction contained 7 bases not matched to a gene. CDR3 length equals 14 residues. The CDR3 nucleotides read TGTGCCGGAGGGGGCGCGGGCTATAATTCACCCCTCCACTTT. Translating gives CAGGGAGYNSPLHF.

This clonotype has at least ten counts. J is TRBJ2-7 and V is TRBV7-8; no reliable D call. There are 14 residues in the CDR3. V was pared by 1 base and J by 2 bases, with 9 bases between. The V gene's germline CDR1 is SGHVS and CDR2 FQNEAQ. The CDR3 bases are TGTGCCAGCAGCTTAGAGGGAACTACCTACGAGCAGTACTTC. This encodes CASSLEGTTYEQYF.

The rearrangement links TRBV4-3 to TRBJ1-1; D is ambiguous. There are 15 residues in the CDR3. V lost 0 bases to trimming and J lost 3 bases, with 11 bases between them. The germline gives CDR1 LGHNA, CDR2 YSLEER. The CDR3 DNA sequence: TGCGCCAGCAGCCAAGACGCGGCGGTGGACACTGAAGCTTTCTTT. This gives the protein CASSQDAAVDTEAFF.

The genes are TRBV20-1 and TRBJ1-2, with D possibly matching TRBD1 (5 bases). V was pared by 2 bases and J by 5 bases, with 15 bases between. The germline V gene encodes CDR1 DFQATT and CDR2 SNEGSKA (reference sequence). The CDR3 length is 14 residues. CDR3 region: CSARTQGMAYGYTF. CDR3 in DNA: TGCAGTGCTAGAACCCAGGGAATGGCTTATGGCTACACCTTC.